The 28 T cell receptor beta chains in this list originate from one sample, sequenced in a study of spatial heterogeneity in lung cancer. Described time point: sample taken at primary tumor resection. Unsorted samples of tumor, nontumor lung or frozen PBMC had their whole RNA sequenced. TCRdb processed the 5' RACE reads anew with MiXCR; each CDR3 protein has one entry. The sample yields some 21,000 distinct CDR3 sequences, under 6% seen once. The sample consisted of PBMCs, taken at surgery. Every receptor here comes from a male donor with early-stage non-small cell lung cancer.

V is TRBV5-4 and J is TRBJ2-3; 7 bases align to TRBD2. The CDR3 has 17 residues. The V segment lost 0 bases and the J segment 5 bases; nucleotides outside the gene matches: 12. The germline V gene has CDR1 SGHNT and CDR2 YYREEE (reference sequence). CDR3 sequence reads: CASSLGVVRGEVDTQYF. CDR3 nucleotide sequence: TGTGCCAGCAGCTTGGGGGTCGTCCGGGGGGAAGTAGATACGCAGTATTTT.

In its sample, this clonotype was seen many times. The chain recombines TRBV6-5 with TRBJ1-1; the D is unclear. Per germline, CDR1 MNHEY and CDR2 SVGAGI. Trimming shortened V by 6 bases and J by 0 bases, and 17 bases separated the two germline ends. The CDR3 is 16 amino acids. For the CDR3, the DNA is TGTGCCAGCAGCTTGACGGGGAACCGAATGAACACTGAAGCTTTCTTT. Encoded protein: CASSLTGNRMNTEAFF.

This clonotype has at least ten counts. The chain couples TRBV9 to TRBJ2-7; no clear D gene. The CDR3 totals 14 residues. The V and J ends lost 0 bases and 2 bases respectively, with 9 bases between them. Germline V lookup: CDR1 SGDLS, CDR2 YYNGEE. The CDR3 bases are TGTGCCAGCAGCGTAGATCAGGCAGCCTACGAGCAGTACTTC. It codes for CASSVDQAAYEQYF.

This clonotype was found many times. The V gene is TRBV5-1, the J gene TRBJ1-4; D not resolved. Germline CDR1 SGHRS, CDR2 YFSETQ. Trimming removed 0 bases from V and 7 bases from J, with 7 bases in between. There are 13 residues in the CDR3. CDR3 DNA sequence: TGCGCCAGCAGCTTGGAACTCTTTGAAAAACTGTTTTTT. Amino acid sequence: CASSLELFEKLFF.

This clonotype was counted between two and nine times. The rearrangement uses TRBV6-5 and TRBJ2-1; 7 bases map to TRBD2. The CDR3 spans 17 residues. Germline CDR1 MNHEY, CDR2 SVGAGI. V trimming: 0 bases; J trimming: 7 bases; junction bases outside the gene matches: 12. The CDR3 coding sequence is TGTGCCAGCAGTTACTCTACAGCGGGACCGCAACGAAATGAGCAGTTCTTC. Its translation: CASSYSTAGPQRNEQFF.

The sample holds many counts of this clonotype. The CDR3 DNA reads TGTGCCACCAGTGATTTGATCAATGAGCAGTTCTTC. It yields the protein CATSDLINEQFF. The chain couples TRBV24-1 to TRBJ2-1; D is unclear. Per germline, CDR1 KGHDR and CDR2 SFDVKD. V lost 0 bases, J lost 6 bases, and 2 bases lay in between. The CDR3 extends over 12 amino acids.

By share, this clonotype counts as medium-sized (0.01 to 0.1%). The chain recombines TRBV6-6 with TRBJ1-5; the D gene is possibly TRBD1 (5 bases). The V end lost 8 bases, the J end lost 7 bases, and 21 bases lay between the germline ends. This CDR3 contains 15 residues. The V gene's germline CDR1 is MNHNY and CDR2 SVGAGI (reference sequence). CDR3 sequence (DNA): TGTGCCAGCTTACCCGGGGGACGGTCCGGGCAGCCCCAGCATTTT. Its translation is CASLPGGRSGQPQHF.

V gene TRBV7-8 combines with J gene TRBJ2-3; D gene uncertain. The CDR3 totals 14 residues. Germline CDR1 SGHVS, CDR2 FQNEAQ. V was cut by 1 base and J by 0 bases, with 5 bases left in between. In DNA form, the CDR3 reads TGTGCCAGCAGCTTAGAAGACAGCACAGATACGCAGTATTTT. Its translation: CASSLEDSTDTQYF.

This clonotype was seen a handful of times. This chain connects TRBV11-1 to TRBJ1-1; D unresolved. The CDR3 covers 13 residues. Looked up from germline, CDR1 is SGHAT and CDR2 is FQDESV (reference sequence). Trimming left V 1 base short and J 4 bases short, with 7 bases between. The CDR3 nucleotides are TGTGCCAGCAGCTTAGGAAGGGTCACTGAAGCTTTCTTT. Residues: CASSLGRVTEAFF.

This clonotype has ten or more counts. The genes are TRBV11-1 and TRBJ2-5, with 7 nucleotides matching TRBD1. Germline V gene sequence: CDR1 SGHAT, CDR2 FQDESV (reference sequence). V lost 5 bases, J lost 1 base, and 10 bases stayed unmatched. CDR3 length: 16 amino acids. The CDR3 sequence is CASSPRIGQAQETQYF. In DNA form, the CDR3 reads TGTGCCAGCAGCCCTAGAATCGGACAGGCCCAAGAGACCCAGTACTTC.

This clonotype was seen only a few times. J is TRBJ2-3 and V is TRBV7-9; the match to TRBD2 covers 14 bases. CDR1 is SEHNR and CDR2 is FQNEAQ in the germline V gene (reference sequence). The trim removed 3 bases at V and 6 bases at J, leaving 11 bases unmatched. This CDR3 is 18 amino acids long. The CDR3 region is CASSFVPGLAGDGDTQYF. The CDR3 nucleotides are TGTGCCAGCAGCTTTGTCCCGGGACTAGCGGGAGATGGTGATACGCAGTATTTT.

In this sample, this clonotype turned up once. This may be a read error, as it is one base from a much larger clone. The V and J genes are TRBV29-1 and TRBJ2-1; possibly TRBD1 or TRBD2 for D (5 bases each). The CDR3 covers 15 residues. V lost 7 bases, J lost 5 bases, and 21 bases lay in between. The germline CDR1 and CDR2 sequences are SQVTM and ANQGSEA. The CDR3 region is CSAVGVSSRNNEQFF. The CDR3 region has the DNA TGCAGCGCTGTGGGGGTGAGTAGCCGCAACAATGAGCAGTTCTTC.

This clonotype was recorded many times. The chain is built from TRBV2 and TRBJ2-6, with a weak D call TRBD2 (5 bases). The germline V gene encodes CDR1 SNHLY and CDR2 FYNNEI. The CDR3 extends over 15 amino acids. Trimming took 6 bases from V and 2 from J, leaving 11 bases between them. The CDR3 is CASRANGAGANVLTF. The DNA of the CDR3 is TGTGCCAGCAGGGCAAACGGGGCTGGGGCCAACGTCCTGACTTTC. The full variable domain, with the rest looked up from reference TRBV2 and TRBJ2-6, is EPEVTQTPSHQVTQMGQEVILRCVPISNHLYFYWYRQILGQKVEFLVSFYNNEISEKSEIFDDQFSVERPDGSNFTLKIRSTKLEDSAMYFCASRANGAGANVLTFGAGSRLTVL.

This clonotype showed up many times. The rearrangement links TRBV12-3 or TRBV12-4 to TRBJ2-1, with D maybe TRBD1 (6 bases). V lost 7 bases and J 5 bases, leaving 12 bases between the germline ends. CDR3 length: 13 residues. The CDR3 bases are TGTGCCAGCACCCTCGGACAGAACAATGAGCAGTTCTTC. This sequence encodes CASTLGQNNEQFF.

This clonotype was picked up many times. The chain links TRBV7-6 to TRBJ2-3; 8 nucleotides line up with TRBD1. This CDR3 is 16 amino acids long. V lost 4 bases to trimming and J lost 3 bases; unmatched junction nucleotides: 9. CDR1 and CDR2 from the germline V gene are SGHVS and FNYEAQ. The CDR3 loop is CASSSGTGKQTDTQYF. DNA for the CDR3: TGTGCCAGCAGCTCCGGGACAGGAAAGCAGACAGATACGCAGTATTTT.

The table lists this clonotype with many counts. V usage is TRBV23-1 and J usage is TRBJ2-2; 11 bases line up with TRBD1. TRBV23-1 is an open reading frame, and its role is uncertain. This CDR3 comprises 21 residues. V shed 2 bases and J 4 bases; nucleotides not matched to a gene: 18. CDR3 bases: TGCGCCAGCAGTCAACTCCGATGCTTGGACAGGGGGCTAGGAATCACCGGGGAGCTGTTTTTT. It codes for CASSQLRCLDRGLGITGELFF.

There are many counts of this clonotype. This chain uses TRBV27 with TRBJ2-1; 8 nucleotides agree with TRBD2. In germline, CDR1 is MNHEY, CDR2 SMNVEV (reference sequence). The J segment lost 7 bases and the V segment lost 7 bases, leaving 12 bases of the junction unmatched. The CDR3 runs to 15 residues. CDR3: CASMKAGAGGNEQFF. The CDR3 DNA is TGTGCCAGCATGAAAGCGGGGGCAGGAGGGAATGAGCAGTTCTTC.

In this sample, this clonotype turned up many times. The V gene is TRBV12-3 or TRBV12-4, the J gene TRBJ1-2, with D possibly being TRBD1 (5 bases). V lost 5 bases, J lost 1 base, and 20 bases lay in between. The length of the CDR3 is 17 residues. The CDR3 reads CASSPLWAGPYNYGYTF. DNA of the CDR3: TGTGCCAGCAGTCCCCTCTGGGCAGGGCCTTATAACTATGGCTACACCTTC.

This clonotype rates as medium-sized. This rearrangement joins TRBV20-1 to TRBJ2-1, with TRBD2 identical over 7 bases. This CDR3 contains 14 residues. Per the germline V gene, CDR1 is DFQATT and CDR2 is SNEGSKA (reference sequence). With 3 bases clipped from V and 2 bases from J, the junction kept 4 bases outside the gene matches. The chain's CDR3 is CSASGGSTYNEQFF. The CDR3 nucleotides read TGCAGTGCTAGCGGCGGGAGTACCTACAATGAGCAGTTCTTC.

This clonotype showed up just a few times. For the CDR3, the DNA is TGCAGTGTTGGCAGGGGGGGGGAAAAACTGTTTTTT. Its translation: CSVGRGGEKLFF. The J gene is TRBJ1-4, the V gene TRBV20-1; 7 bases align to TRBD1. CDR3 length equals 12 residues. Looked up from germline, CDR1 is DFQATT and CDR2 is SNEGSKA (reference sequence). Trimming cost V 7 bases and J 8 bases; bases outside gene matches: 7.

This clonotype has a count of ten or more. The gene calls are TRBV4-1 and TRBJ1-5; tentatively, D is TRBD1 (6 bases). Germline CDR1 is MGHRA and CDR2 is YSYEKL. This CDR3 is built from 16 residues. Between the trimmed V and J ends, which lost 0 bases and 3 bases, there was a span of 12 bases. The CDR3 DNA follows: TGCGCCAGCAGCCAAGAGCCAGGGGCCTTCAATCAGCCCCAGCATTTT. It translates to CASSQEPGAFNQPQHF.

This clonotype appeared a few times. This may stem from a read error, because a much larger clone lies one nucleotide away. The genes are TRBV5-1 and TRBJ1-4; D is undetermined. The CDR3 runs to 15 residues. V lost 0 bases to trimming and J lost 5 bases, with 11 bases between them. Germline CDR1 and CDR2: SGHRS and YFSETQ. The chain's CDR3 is CASSLGATSNEKLFF. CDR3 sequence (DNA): TGCGCCAGCAGCTTGGGCGCGACTTCCAATGAAAAACTGTTTTTT.

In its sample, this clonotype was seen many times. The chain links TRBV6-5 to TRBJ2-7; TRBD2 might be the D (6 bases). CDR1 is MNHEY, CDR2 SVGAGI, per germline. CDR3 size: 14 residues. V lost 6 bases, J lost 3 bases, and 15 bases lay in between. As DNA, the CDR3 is TGTGCCAGCAGGACACTAGCTACCTTCTACGAGCAGTACTTC. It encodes CASRTLATFYEQYF.

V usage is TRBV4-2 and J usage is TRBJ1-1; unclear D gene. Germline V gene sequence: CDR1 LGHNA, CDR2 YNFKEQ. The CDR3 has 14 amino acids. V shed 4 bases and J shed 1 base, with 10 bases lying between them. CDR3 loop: CASSPRRANTEAFF. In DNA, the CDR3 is TGTGCCAGCAGCCCTCGGAGGGCGAACACTGAAGCTTTCTTT.

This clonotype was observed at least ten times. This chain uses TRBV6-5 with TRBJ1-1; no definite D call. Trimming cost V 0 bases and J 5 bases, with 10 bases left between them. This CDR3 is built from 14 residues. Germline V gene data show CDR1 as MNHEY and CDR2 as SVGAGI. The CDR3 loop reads CASSYSTLGTEAFF. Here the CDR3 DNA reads TGTGCCAGCAGTTACTCGACGCTGGGGACTGAAGCTTTCTTT.

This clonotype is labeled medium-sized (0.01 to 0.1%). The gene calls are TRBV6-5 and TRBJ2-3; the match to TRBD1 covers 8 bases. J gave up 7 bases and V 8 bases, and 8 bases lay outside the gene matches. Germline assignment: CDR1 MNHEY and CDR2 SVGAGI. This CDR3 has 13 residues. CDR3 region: CASLDRDSNTQYF. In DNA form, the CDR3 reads TGTGCCAGCCTGGACAGGGACTCGAATACGCAGTATTTT.

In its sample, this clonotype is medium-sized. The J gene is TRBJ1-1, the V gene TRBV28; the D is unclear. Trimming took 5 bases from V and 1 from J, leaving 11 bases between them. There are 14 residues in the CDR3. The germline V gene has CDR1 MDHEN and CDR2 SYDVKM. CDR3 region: CASSRTDWNTEAFF. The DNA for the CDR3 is TGTGCCAGCAGTAGGACGGACTGGAACACTGAAGCTTTCTTT.

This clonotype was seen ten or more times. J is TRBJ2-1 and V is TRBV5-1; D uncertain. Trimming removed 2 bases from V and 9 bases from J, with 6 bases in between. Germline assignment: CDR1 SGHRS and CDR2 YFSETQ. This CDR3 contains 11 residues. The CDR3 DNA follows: TGCGCCAGCAGCTTAAGTCGTGAGCAGTTCTTC. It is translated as CASSLSREQFF.